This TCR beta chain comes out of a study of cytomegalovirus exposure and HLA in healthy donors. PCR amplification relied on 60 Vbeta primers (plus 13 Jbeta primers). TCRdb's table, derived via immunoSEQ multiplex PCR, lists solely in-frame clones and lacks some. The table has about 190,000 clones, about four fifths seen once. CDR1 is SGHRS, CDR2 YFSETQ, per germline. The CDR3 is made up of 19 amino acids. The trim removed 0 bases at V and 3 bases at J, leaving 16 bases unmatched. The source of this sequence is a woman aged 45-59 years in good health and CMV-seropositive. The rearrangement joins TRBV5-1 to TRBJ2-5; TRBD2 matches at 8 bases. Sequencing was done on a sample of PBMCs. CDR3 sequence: CASSLGRITERGGKETQYF. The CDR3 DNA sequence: TGCGCCAGCAGCTTGGGCCGGATAACCGAACGGGGGGGCAAAGAGACCCAGTACTTC. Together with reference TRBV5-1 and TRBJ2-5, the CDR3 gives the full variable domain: KAGVTQTPRYLIKTRGQQVTLSCSPISGHRSVSWYQQTPGQGLQFLFEYFSETQRNKGNFPGRFSGRQFSNSRSEMNVSTLELGDSALYLCASSLGRITERGGKETQYFGPGTRLLVL.